The T cell receptor (beta chain) described here comes from a study of T cell responses to AZD1222 COVID-19 vaccine. Here immunoSEQ multiplex PCR was the method, and the copy in TCRdb shows in-frame clones only, minus some. The data contain about 180,000 clones, approximately 90% of them singletons. As to this clone: No antigen is known for it.

Study results and caveats: The repertoires were collected only after the peak T cell response.

Germline loops: CDR1 SGHNT, CDR2 YENEEA. The trim removed 4 bases at V and 5 bases at J, leaving 7 bases unmatched. The CDR3 is 15 residues long. The clonotype was recovered from an adult who received the MenACWY meningococcal vaccine as a control. The input for sequencing was peripheral blood, taken 28 days after the second dose of the MenACWY control vaccine. The chain employs TRBV11-3 and TRBJ2-7, with TRBD2 matching over 11 bases. The CDR3 DNA is TGTGCCAGCAGCTCATCTAGCGGGAGGAGGGACGAGCAGTACTTC. Translation: CASSSSSGRRDEQYF.